Below, 9 T cell receptor beta chains from the same sample are listed, as sequenced in a study of cytomegalovirus exposure and HLA in healthy donors (dated by TCRdb to 2015 to 2018). Receptor libraries were prepared by the immunoSEQ multiplex PCR assay. For the multiplex PCR, a mixture combining 60 forward primers for TCR Vbeta segments and 13 reverse primers for TCR Jbeta segments was used. TCRdb holds this immuneACCESS table with in-frame rearrangements only. Some clones are missing; in checked studies, unresolved V genes explain under half, and the rest has no known cause. The sample table contains 170,000 or so clones; only one count was recorded for about 80% of them. The leading ten clones occupy around 0.46% of the sample. The sequencing sample was made of PBMCs. Receptor source: a woman in her forties or fifties in good health and CMV-seronegative.

This clone was recorded only once. The rearrangement uses TRBV6-1 and TRBJ1-2; the match to TRBD1 covers 8 bases. The CDR3 covers 15 residues. The V segment lost 6 bases and the J segment 8 bases; nucleotides outside the gene matches: 14. The germline CDR1 and CDR2 sequences are MNHNS and SASEGT. The CDR3 nucleotides are TGTGCCAGCAGCTTCATAGGACAGGGATTTAGGGGCTACACCTTC. It codes for CASSFIGQGFRGYTF.

The chain employs TRBV7-2 and TRBJ2-7; the D gene is possibly TRBD2 (5 bases). CDR1 and CDR2 from the germline V gene are SGHTA and FQGNSA. The CDR3 consists of 15 residues. The V gene lost 5 bases and the J gene lost 0 bases, with 14 bases spanning the gap. The CDR3, as DNA: TGTGCCAGCAGCGGAGGTTGGGCGAGCTCCTACGAGCAGTACTTC. Translated, it gives CASSGGWASSYEQYF.

The chain combines TRBV29-1 with TRBJ2-7, with a possible D match to TRBD2 (5 bases). Germline V gene sequence: CDR1 SQVTM, CDR2 ANQGSEA. The ends were cut back, 4 bases at V and 6 bases at J, with 16 bases in the middle. There are 13 residues in the CDR3. This chain's CDR3 is CSVGRGPWGEQYF. CDR3 sequence (DNA): TGCAGCGTTGGTCGCGGGCCGTGGGGCGAGCAGTACTTC.

The chain uses TRBV5-1 and TRBJ2-5; 10 bases fit TRBD1. The CDR3 is 18 residues long. The J segment lost 2 bases and the V segment lost 5 bases, leaving 15 bases of the junction unmatched. Germline V gene lookup returns CDR1 SGHRS and CDR2 YFSETQ. In DNA, the CDR3 is TGCGCCAGCAGTTCAGGACAGGGGGGTTCGATCAATCAAGAGACCCAGTACTTC. It is translated as CASSSGQGGSINQETQYF. The whole variable domain, filled in from reference TRBV5-1 and TRBJ2-5, reads KAGVTQTPRYLIKTRGQQVTLSCSPISGHRSVSWYQQTPGQGLQFLFEYFSETQRNKGNFPGRFSGRQFSNSRSEMNVSTLELGDSALYLCASSSGQGGSINQETQYFGPGTRLLVL.

This clone has just one count. The chain couples TRBV6-5 to TRBJ1-2; maybe TRBD1 (6 bases). With 5 bases removed from V and 2 bases from J, the gap between germline ends came to 9 bases. The V gene's germline CDR1 is MNHEY and CDR2 SVGAGI. CDR3 length: 13 amino acids. The CDR3 reads CASSPQGNYGYTF. CDR3 coding DNA: TGTGCCAGCAGTCCACAGGGAAACTATGGCTACACCTTC.

The chain couples TRBV7-2 to TRBJ2-7; D is possibly TRBD1 (6 bases). Germline V gives CDR1 SGHTA, CDR2 FQGNSA. Deletions cut 2 bases from V and 0 bases from J, with 11 bases between. This CDR3 region has 15 residues. Here the CDR3 reads CASSLTAGASYEQYF. In nucleotides, the CDR3 is TGTGCCAGCAGCTTAACGGCAGGGGCCTCCTACGAGCAGTACTTC.

V is TRBV6-5 and J is TRBJ2-2; D is uncertain. V was pared by 0 bases and J by 2 bases, with 10 bases between. Germline V gene lookup returns CDR1 MNHEY and CDR2 SVGAGI. The CDR3 consists of 16 residues. The CDR3 bases are TGTGCCAGCAGTTACTCGACCTCAGGTAACACCGGGGAGCTGTTTTTT. The encoded protein is CASSYSTSGNTGELFF.

The rearrangement links TRBV7-2 to TRBJ2-7, with 8 positions matching TRBD2. This CDR3 is built from 14 residues. J gave up 3 bases and V 5 bases, and 6 bases lay outside the gene matches. Germline V CDR1 and CDR2: SGHTA, FQGNSA. Here the CDR3 reads CASSGRSGDYEQYF. For the CDR3, the DNA is TGTGCCAGCAGCGGGCGTAGCGGGGACTACGAGCAGTACTTC.

Remarks on this clone: This sample also contains other DNA sequences that code for the same CDR3. V gene TRBV28 combines with J gene TRBJ1-5, with TRBD1 identical over 9 bases. The germline gives CDR1 MDHEN, CDR2 SYDVKM. The CDR3 has 15 amino acids. Trimming removed 4 bases from V and 4 bases from J; junction bases left unmatched: 5. Here the CDR3 DNA reads TGTGCCAGCAGTTCCTCGACAGGGGGGAATCAGCCCCAGCATTTT. It codes for CASSSSTGGNQPQHF. The complete variable domain, with remaining parts taken from reference TRBV28 and TRBJ1-5, reads DVKVTQSSRYLVKRTGEKVFLECVQDMDHENMFWYRQDPGLGLRLIYFSYDVKMKEKGDIPEGYSVSREKKERFSLILESASTNQTSMYLCASSSSTGGNQPQHFGDGTRLSIL.